A single T cell receptor (beta chain) is shown here with its context. It lacks a known antigen. Per-base qualities were not stored, and no clone one base away is much larger. This sample is part of a study of blood T cell repertoires in COVID-19 (TCRdb year 2020). Context from the whole study: Collaborator samples came from the United States, Italy and Spain and covered acute and convalescent phases of COVID-19. The prospective study material was composed of cDNA or gDNA derived from T cells, B-cell-depleted T cells, or PBMCs. Subjects who had been exposed to COVID-19, were actively infected with it, or had recovered from it provided the deeply sampled blood TCRbeta repertoires that made up the dataset. The repertoires were made available in a free public database intended to serve as a resource for research on the immune response to SARS-CoV-2. Samples came from the ongoing ImmuneRACE study (first 160 participants) plus 1,254 subjects from 6 global collaborators. The sample metadata nearly always contained a de-identified subject ID, COVID-19 status, age in years and sex. Where available, HLA class I and class II types were obtained from metadata supplied by the sample provider rather than from assay-based typing.

Participants in the prospective study were aged roughly 18 to 95 years, lived in 24 United States geographic areas, and enrolled through a virtual design. In the prospective study, participants were assigned to cohorts based on the clinical history participants reported in a screening survey and a study questionnaire. In the prospective study, whole blood, serum and a nasopharyngeal or oropharyngeal swab were collected from each participant by mobile phlebotomists. Prospective study participants could optionally give additional blood draws and questionnaires over an approximately two-month period. Blood samples from the prospective study were shipped frozen or at room temperature prior to DNA extraction. TCRbeta CDR3 regions were amplified from genomic DNA by means of the immunoSEQ Assay, a bias-controlled multiplex PCR. On the authors' methods: Nucleated cell counts per sample were estimated from amplification of reference gene primers within the assay. To quantify the absolute abundance of each unique TCRbeta CDR3 rearrangement, sequence reads were collapsed and filtered. For each sample, productive Simpson clonality was calculated as the square root of Simpson's diversity index over productive rearrangements. Here the immuneACCESS table is served through TCRdb, limited to in-frame sequences with V and J called. Missing clones are a known gap in these copies; in checked studies unresolved V genes cover under half, and the rest lacks a known reason. V and J calls and clone size are given by that table; D and trimming were obtained from the DNA. The sample table holds about 400,000 clones, of which over 75% were seen once. The ten top clones hold more than 2% of the sample.

Broader findings and caveats from the paper: The amount of clinical and demographic metadata varied by source and participant and was provided uncurated.

V is trimmed back by 4 bases and J by 8 bases, and the junction contains 14 bases that no gene match accounts for. Reading from cysteine to phenylalanine, the CDR3 counts 15 amino acids. The CDR3 DNA has 45 bases and is translated from base 1. CDR1 SGHKS and CDR2 YYEKEE were looked up in the germline V gene (reference sequence). The clonotype originates from a woman aged 40-49 years with acute COVID-19. The sequenced sample was PBMCs or T cells enriched from blood (not recorded which). The V and J genes are TRBV5-5 and TRBJ1-2, with TRBD1 matching 7 junction bases. CDR3 sequence: CASSPTMTGLKGYTF. The bases are TGTGCCAGCAGCCCAACCATGACAGGGCTGAAAGGCTACACCTTC.